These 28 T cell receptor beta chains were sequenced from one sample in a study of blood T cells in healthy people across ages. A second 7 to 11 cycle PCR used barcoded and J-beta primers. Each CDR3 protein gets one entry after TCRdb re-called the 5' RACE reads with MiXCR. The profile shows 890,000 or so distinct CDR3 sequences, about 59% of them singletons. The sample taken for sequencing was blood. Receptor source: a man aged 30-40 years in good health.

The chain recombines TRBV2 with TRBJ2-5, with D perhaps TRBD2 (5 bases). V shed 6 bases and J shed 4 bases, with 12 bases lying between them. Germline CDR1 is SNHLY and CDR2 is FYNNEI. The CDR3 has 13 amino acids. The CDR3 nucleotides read TGTGCCAGCAGGGCGGGTTCAGCAGAGACCCAGTACTTC. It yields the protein CASRAGSAETQYF. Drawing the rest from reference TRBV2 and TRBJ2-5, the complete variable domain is EPEVTQTPSHQVTQMGQEVILRCVPISNHLYFYWYRQILGQKVEFLVSFYNNEISEKSEIFDDQFSVERPDGSNFTLKIRSTKLEDSAMYFCASRAGSAETQYFGPGTRLLVL.

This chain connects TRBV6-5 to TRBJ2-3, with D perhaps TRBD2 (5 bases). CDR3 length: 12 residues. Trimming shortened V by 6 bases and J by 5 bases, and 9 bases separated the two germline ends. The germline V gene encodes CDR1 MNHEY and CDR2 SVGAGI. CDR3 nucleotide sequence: TGTGCCAGCAGGGACTTCTTAGATACGCAGTATTTT. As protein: CASRDFLDTQYF.

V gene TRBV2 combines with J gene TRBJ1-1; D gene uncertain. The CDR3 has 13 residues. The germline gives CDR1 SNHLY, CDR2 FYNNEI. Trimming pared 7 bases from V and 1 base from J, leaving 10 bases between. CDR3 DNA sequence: TGTGCCAGCAACGGAATAAAGAACACTGAAGCTTTCTTT. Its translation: CASNGIKNTEAFF.

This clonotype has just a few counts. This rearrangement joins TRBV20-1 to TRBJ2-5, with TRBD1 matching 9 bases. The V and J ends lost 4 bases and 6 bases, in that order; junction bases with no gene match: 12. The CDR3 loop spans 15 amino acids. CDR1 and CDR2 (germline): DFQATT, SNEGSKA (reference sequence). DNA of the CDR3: TGCAGTGCTATCGTGTTTACAGGGGGCGCACAGACCCAGTACTTC. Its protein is CSAIVFTGGAQTQYF.

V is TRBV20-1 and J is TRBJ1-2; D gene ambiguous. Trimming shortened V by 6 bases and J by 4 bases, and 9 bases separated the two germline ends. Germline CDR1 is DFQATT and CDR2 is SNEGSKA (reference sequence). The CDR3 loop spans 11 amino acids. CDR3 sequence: CSAFSSYGYTF. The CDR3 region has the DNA TGCAGTGCCTTCTCAAGCTATGGCTACACCTTC.

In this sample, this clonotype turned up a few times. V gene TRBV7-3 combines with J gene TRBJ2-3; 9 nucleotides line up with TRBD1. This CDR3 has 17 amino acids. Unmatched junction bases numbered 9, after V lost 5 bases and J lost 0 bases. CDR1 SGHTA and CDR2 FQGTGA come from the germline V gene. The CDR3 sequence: CASSHGDRAQSTDTQYF. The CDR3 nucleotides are TGTGCCAGCAGCCACGGGGACAGGGCCCAGAGCACAGATACGCAGTATTTT.

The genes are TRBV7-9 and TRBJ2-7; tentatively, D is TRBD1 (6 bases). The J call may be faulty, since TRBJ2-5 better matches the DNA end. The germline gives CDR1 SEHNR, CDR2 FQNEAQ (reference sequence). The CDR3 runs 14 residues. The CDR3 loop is CASRSGQSLATQYF. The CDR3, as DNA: TGTGCCAGCAGATCCGGACAGAGCCTAGCGACCCAGTACTTC.

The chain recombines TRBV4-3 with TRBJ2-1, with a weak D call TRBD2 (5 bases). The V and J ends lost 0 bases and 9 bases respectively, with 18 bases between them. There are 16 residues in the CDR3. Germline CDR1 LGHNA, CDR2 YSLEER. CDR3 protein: CASSQDPFGVGFEQFF. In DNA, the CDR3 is TGCGCCAGCAGCCAAGACCCCTTCGGGGTGGGTTTTGAGCAGTTCTTC.

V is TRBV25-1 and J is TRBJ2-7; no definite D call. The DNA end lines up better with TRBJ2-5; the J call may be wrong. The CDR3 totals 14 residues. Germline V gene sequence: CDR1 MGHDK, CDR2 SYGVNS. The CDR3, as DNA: TGTGCCAGCAGTGAATCGGCGACCCAAGAGACCCAGTACTTC. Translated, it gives CASSESATQETQYF.

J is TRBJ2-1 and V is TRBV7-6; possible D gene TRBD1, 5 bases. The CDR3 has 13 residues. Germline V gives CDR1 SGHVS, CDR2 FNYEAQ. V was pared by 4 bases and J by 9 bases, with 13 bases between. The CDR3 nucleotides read TGTGCCAGCAGCTCCTGGGCGCAGGGTGAGCAGTTCTTC. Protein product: CASSSWAQGEQFF.

The CDR3 nucleotides read TGCGCCAGCAGCCAAGGGGGGGGACAGGGGCGACGCTACGAGCAGTACTTC. Translating gives CASSQGGGQGRRYEQYF. The chain couples TRBV4-3 to TRBJ2-5; TRBD1 agrees at 10 bases. The DNA matches TRBJ2-7 better at its end, which makes the J call doubtful. Germline V lookup: CDR1 LGHNA, CDR2 YSLEER. The CDR3 consists of 17 residues.

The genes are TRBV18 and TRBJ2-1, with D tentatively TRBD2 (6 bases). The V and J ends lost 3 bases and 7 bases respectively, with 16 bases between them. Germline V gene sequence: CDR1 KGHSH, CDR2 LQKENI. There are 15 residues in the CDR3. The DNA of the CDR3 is TGTGCCAGCTCACCGCAGGGAGGCTCGGGAAATGAGCAGTTCTTC. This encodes CASSPQGGSGNEQFF.

The CDR3 sequence: CASSYSGGGAVVNEQYF. The CDR3 region has the DNA TGTGCCAGCAGTTACTCGGGTGGAGGGGCTGTCGTTAACGAGCAGTACTTC. The chain links TRBV6-2 or TRBV6-3 to TRBJ2-5, with a possible D match to TRBD2 (6 bases). The J call may be mistaken, given a closer DNA end match to TRBJ2-7. Per germline, CDR1 MNHEY and CDR2 SVGEGT. The CDR3 runs to 17 residues.

The CDR3 spells CSALQGMETQYF. The CDR3 nucleotides are TGCAGTGCCTTACAGGGTATGGAGACCCAGTACTTC. The rearrangement links TRBV20-1 to TRBJ2-5; tentative D call: TRBD1 (6 bases). Trimming removed 6 bases at V and 5 bases at J, with 13 bases between. The germline CDR1 and CDR2 sequences are DFQATT and SNEGSKA (reference sequence). The CDR3 is made up of 12 amino acids.

Here the CDR3 DNA reads TGCAGCGTTTACAGAGGAAATGAGCAGTTCTTC. As protein: CSVYRGNEQFF. The J gene is TRBJ2-1, the V gene TRBV29-1, with unresolved D. The CDR3 extends over 11 amino acids. The germline CDR1 and CDR2 sequences are SQVTM and ANQGSEA. Trimming shortened V by 5 bases and J by 7 bases, and 9 bases separated the two germline ends.

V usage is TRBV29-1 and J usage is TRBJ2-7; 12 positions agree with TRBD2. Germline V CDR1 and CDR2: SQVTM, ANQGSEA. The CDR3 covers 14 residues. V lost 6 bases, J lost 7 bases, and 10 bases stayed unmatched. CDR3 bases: TGCAGCGTCAGGCCTAGCGGGGGGGGTCGTGAGCAGTACTTC. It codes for CSVRPSGGGREQYF.

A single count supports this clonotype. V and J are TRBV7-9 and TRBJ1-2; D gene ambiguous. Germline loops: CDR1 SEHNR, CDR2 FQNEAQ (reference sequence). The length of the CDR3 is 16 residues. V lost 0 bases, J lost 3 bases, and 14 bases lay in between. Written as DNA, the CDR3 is TGTGCCAGCAGCTTAGCGTTGAGGAGGACTGACTATGGCTACACCTTC. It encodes CASSLALRRTDYGYTF.

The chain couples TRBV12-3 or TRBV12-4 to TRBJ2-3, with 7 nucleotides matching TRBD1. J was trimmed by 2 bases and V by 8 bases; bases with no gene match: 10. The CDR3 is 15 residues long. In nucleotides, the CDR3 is TGTGCCAGCGACGTACAGGGGACACTCACAGATACGCAGTATTTT. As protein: CASDVQGTLTDTQYF.

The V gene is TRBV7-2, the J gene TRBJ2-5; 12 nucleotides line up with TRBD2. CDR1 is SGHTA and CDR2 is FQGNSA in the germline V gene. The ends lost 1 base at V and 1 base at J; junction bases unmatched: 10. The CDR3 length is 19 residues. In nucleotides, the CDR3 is TGTGCCAGCAGCTTAGAGTCTAGCGGGGGGGGAAGATCCCAAGAGACCCAGTACTTC. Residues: CASSLESSGGGRSQETQYF. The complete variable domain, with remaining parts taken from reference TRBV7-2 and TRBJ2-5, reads GAGVSQSPSNKVTEKGKDVELRCDPISGHTALYWYRQSLGQGLEFLIYFQGNSAPDKSGLPSDRFSAERTGGSVSTLTIQRTQQEDSAVYLCASSLESSGGGRSQETQYFGPGTRLLVL.

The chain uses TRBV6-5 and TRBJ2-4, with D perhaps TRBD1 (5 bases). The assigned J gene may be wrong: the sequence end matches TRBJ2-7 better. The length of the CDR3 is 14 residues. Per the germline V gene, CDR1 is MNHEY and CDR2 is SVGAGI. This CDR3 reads CASSYGARVNEQYF. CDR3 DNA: TGTGCCAGCAGTTACGGCGCCAGGGTGAACGAGCAGTACTTC.

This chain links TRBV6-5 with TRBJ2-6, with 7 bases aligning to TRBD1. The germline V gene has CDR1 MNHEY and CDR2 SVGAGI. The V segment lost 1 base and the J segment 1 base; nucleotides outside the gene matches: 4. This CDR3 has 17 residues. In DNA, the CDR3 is TGTGCCAGCAGTTACTTTTACAGGGGTTCTGGGGCCAACGTCCTGACTTTC. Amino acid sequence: CASSYFYRGSGANVLTF.

The CDR3 DNA reads TGCAGTGCTAGGCTCGCGGGGGGCCGACCTTACTACGAGCAGTACTTC. Its protein product is CSARLAGGRPYYEQYF. The chain uses TRBV20-1 and TRBJ2-5; 8 bases are a match to TRBD2. Judging by the DNA end, TRBJ2-7 fits better; the J call may be wrong. This CDR3 has 16 residues. CDR1 and CDR2 from the germline V gene are DFQATT and SNEGSKA (reference sequence).

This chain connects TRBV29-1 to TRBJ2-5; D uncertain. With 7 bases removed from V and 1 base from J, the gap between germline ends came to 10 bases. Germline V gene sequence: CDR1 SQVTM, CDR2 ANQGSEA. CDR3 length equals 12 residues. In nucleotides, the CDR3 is TGCAGCGCCGTGTGGAGCCAAGAGACCCAGTACTTC. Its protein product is CSAVWSQETQYF.

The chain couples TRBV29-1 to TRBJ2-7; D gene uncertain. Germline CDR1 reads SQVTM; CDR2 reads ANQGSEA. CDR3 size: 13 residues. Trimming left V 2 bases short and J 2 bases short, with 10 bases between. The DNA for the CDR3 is TGCAGCGTTGAATTGGACCGGACCTACGAGCAGTACTTC. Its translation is CSVELDRTYEQYF.

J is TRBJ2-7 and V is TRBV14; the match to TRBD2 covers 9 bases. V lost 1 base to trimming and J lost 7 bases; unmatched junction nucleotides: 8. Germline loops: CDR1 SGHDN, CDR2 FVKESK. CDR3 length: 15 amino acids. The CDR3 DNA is TGTGCCAGCAGCCAAGTCGGGACTAGCTACAATGAGCAGTACTTC. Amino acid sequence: CASSQVGTSYNEQYF. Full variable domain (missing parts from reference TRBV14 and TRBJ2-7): EAGVTQFPSHSVIEKGQTVTLRCDPISGHDNLYWYRRVMGKEIKFLLHFVKESKQDESGMPNNRFLAERTGGTYSTLKVQPAELEDSGVYFCASSQVGTSYNEQYFGPGTRLTVT.

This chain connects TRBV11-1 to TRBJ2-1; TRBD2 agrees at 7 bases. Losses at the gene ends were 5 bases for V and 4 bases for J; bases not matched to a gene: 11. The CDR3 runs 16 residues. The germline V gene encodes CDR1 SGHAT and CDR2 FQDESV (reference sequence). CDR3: CASSPGGGEVYNEQFF. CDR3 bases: TGTGCCAGCAGCCCGGGAGGCGGGGAAGTTTACAATGAGCAGTTCTTC.

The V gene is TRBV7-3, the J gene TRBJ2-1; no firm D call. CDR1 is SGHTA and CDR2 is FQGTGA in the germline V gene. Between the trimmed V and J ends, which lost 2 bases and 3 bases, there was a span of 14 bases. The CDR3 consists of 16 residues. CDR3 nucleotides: TGTGCCAGCAGCTTAGGCGGCCTAGGAAACTACAATGAGCAGTTCTTC. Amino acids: CASSLGGLGNYNEQFF.

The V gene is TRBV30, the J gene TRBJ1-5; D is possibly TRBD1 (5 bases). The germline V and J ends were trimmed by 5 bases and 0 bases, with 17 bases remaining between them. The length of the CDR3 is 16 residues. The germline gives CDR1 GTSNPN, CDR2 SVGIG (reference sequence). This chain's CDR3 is CAWSLRGLYSNQPQHF. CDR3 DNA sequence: TGTGCCTGGTCTCTTAGGGGCCTCTATAGCAATCAGCCCCAGCATTTT.